This T cell receptor (beta chain) was recovered during a study of OX40 agonist ivuxolimab in advanced cancers. Study at large: Patients were treated with ivuxolimab, an agonistic anti-OX40 (CD134) antibody. Study-wide findings and caveats: At 0.1 to 3.0 mg/kg and by week 6, clonal expansion occurred in CD4+ and CD8+ blood T cells.

Concerning this clone: Its cognate antigen is unknown.

Germline loops: CDR1 SGHRS, CDR2 YFSETQ. The V gene lost 5 bases and the J gene lost 0 bases, with 9 bases spanning the gap. This CDR3 contains 14 residues. Clones were read by immunoSEQ multiplex PCR, and TCRdb kept only the in-frame ones, dropping some. This repertoire shows about 59,000 clones, over 75% found once; its top ten account for roughly 2%. This sequence originates from an adult with an advanced solid tumor such as melanoma, head and neck, liver or kidney cancer. Sequencing used CD4+ or CD8+ T cells sorted from blood, obtained in a trial of the OX40 agonist ivuxolimab. V is TRBV5-1 and J is TRBJ2-1; no clear D gene. CDR3 sequence: CASSNTNSYNEQFF. The CDR3, as DNA: TGCGCCAGCAGTAATACGAACTCCTACAATGAGCAGTTCTTC.